The 24 T cell receptor beta chains in this list originate from one sample, sequenced in a study of T cell changes during pregnancy in multiple sclerosis. Using immunoSEQ multiplex PCR, the repertoire was profiled, and TCRdb retains in-frame clones only, with some absent. This sample yields around 56,000 clones, of which 88% are seen a single time; 0.38% belongs to the top ten. The sample in question was CD4+ T cells from peripheral blood mononuclear cells, obtained in the third trimester of pregnancy. These receptors originate from a female donor with multiple sclerosis, enrolled in a pregnancy study.

This chain uses TRBV5-6 with TRBJ2-2; 9 bases fit TRBD1. The CDR3 is made up of 15 amino acids. Germline V CDR1 and CDR2: SGHDT, YYEEEE. The ends lost 2 bases at V and 6 bases at J; junction bases unmatched: 5. The CDR3 is CASSLITGGPGELFF. The CDR3 coding sequence is TGTGCCAGCAGCTTAATCACAGGGGGCCCCGGGGAGCTGTTTTTT.

CDR3 nucleotide sequence: TGTGCTAGTGGCCAGGTGGACGGGGAGCTGTTTTTT. As protein: CASGQVDGELFF. The genes are TRBV12-5 and TRBJ2-2; no reliable D call. The CDR3 covers 12 residues. CDR1 LGHNT and CDR2 FRNRAP come from the germline V gene. Trimming left V 6 bases short and J 7 bases short, with 9 bases between.

The chain is built from TRBV7-2 and TRBJ1-3, with a weak D call TRBD1 (6 bases). CDR3 length: 16 residues. Trimming stripped 5 bases from V and 0 bases from J, with 14 bases between. Germline assignment: CDR1 SGHTA and CDR2 FQGNSA. This chain's CDR3 is CASSPLQGYSGNTIYF. For the CDR3, the DNA is TGTGCCAGCAGCCCCCTACAGGGTTACTCTGGAAACACCATATATTTT.

J is TRBJ2-7 and V is TRBV5-6; 9 bases map to TRBD2. The CDR3 runs to 15 residues. CDR1 and CDR2 from the germline V gene are SGHDT and YYEEEE. V lost 0 bases, J lost 6 bases, and 7 bases stayed unmatched. The CDR3 DNA is TGTGCCAGCAGCTTGGCGGCGGGAGGGGTTTCCGAGCAGTACTTC. It yields the protein CASSLAAGGVSEQYF.

The J gene is TRBJ2-5, the V gene TRBV7-3; 7 bases line up with TRBD2. V lost 4 bases and J lost 3; bases outside the gene matches: 11. The CDR3 sequence is 16 residues long. CDR1 is SGHTA, CDR2 FQGTGA, per germline. The DNA for the CDR3 is TGTGCCAGCAGCTCCCCCCCGGGGGGACTTAAAGAGACCCAGTACTTC. Its protein is CASSSPPGGLKETQYF.

The CDR3 region is CAWSVPKFRTGRSKNIQYF. CDR3 in DNA: TGTGCCTGGAGTGTGCCGAAGTTTAGGACAGGGAGGTCCAAAAACATTCAGTACTTC. The chain employs TRBV30 and TRBJ2-4; the match to TRBD1 covers 8 bases. Unmatched junction bases numbered 15, after V lost 0 bases and J lost 2 bases. The germline CDR1 and CDR2 sequences are GTSNPN and SVGIG (reference sequence). The CDR3 runs to 19 residues.

The J gene is TRBJ2-7, the V gene TRBV2; tentative D call: TRBD1 (5 bases). V was cut by 4 bases and J by 7 bases, with 14 bases left in between. The CDR3 length is 13 residues. Per the germline V gene, CDR1 is SNHLY and CDR2 is FYNNEI. The CDR3 is CASSGVRDGEQYF. For the CDR3, the DNA is TGTGCCAGCAGTGGGGTCAGGGATGGGGAGCAGTACTTC.

The chain links TRBV30 to TRBJ1-5; 8 bases line up with TRBD1. The germline CDR1 and CDR2 sequences are GTSNPN and SVGIG (reference sequence). CDR3 length: 17 residues. Unmatched junction bases numbered 9, after V lost 0 bases and J lost 2 bases. Written as DNA, the CDR3 is TGTGCCTGGAGTGTAAGTTTTCCGGGACAGGGCAATCAGCCCCAGCATTTT. Its protein product is CAWSVSFPGQGNQPQHF.

The chain uses TRBV4-1 and TRBJ1-1; D gene unclear. Germline CDR1 MGHRA, CDR2 YSYEKL. Trimming cost V 1 base and J 4 bases, with 7 bases left between them. CDR3 length: 13 amino acids. The CDR3 loop is CASSQGEFTEAFF. The CDR3 bases are TGCGCCAGCAGCCAAGGGGAGTTCACTGAAGCTTTCTTT.

This chain joins TRBV5-5 and TRBJ1-2, with D tentatively TRBD1 (5 bases). V dropped 4 bases and J dropped 8 bases, with 27 bases sitting between them. CDR3 length: 17 amino acids. Germline CDR1 reads SGHKS; CDR2 reads YYEKEE (reference sequence). The CDR3 DNA is TGTGCCAGCAGCCCATCCTCAGGTACAGGACCCATGGGAGGCTACACCTTC. This translates into CASSPSSGTGPMGGYTF.

The chain joins TRBV5-4 to TRBJ2-7; 11 nucleotides agree with TRBD2. V was pared by 4 bases and J by 5 bases, with 11 bases of the junction left unmatched. Germline CDR1 is SGHNT and CDR2 is YYREEE (reference sequence). This CDR3 has 16 residues. CDR3 amino acids: CASSTQLAGVWNEQYF. The CDR3 nucleotides are TGTGCCAGCAGCACCCAACTAGCGGGAGTCTGGAACGAGCAGTACTTC. The full variable domain, in which reference TRBV5-4 and TRBJ2-7 provide the parts outside the CDR3, is ETGVTQSPTHLIKTRGQQVTLRCSSQSGHNTVSWYQQALGQGPQFIFQYYREEENGRGNFPPRFSGLQFPNYSSELNVNALELDDSALYLCASSTQLAGVWNEQYFGPGTRLTVT.

The V call is TRBV18, the J call TRBJ2-5, with TRBD1 matching 8 bases. The CDR3 sequence is 15 residues long. Germline CDR1 and CDR2: KGHSH and LQKENI. Germline trimming cut 6 bases from V and 3 bases from J; bases unmatched to any gene: 9. Here the CDR3 DNA reads TGTGCCAGCTCCCCGAGGACAGGGCAGGAAGAGACCCAGTACTTC. It translates to CASSPRTGQEETQYF.

This chain uses TRBV7-8 with TRBJ2-2; TRBD2 matches 7 bases. CDR1 is SGHVS, CDR2 FQNEAQ, per germline. The ends lost 1 base at V and 1 base at J; junction bases unmatched: 3. The CDR3 spans 16 residues. For the CDR3, the DNA is TGTGCCAGCAGCTTAGGGGGGGGTGGGAACACCGGGGAGCTGTTTTTT. The encoded protein is CASSLGGGGNTGELFF.

The CDR3 nucleotides are TGCAGCGTTGAAGATGGGGGGGGGCAGTACTTC. This encodes CSVEDGGGQYF. The chain recombines TRBV29-1 with TRBJ2-7; 7 bases align to TRBD2. Per the germline V gene, CDR1 is SQVTM and CDR2 is ANQGSEA. After removal of 0 bases from V and 9 bases from J, the junction contained 2 bases not matched to a gene. The CDR3 has 11 amino acids.

The genes are TRBV5-4 and TRBJ2-7; 9 bases line up with TRBD1. Germline loops: CDR1 SGHNT, CDR2 YYREEE (reference sequence). V lost 0 bases, J lost 3 bases, and 1 base stayed unmatched. The CDR3 covers 14 residues. The CDR3 DNA sequence: TGTGCCAGCAGCTTGGGGGGACAGGGCTACGAGCAGTACTTC. Its translation: CASSLGGQGYEQYF.

This sequence joins TRBV13 and TRBJ2-5; maybe TRBD2 (6 bases). V was trimmed by 0 bases and J by 5 bases, leaving 16 bases between them. The germline V gene has CDR1 PRHDT and CDR2 FYEKMQ (reference sequence). This CDR3 has 16 residues. The CDR3 spells CASSLGRVAGGETQYF. Written as DNA, the CDR3 is TGTGCCAGCAGCTTAGGCCGAGTGGCAGGAGGGGAGACCCAGTACTTC. The full variable domain, in which reference TRBV13 and TRBJ2-5 provide the parts outside the CDR3, is AAGVIQSPRHLIKEKRETATLKCYPIPRHDTVYWYQQGPGQDPQFLISFYEKMQSDKGSIPDRFSAQQFSDYHSELNMSSLELGDSALYFCASSLGRVAGGETQYFGPGTRLLVL.

The chain recombines TRBV9 with TRBJ2-1; 8 nucleotides line up with TRBD2. V was clipped by 3 bases and J by 7 bases; unmatched bases: 18. Germline V gene data show CDR1 as SGDLS and CDR2 as YYNGEE. CDR3 length equals 18 residues. The CDR3 DNA reads TGTGCCAGCAGCGCCTGGAGCCGGCGGGGGGAGCGGAGGAATGAGCAGTTCTTC. The encoded protein is CASSAWSRRGERRNEQFF.

The chain carries TRBV5-8 and TRBJ2-3, with D possibly being TRBD2 (6 bases). The CDR3 covers 16 residues. V shed 2 bases and J shed 2 bases, with 15 bases lying between them. CDR1 is SGHTS, CDR2 YDEGEE, per germline. CDR3 nucleotides: TGTGCCAGCAGCTTCCAGGACTATCAATACACAGATACGCAGTATTTT. Translation: CASSFQDYQYTDTQYF.

The gene calls are TRBV4-2 and TRBJ2-2, with no clear D. CDR1 and CDR2 (germline): LGHNA, YNFKEQ. The ends were cut back, 4 bases at V and 8 bases at J, with 17 bases in the middle. The CDR3 sequence is 15 residues long. The CDR3 DNA follows: TGTGCCAGCAGCCTCCTATTTACGACGGGTGGGGAGCTGTTTTTT. This codes for CASSLLFTTGGELFF.

The chain joins TRBV18 to TRBJ2-1; TRBD1 matches at 7 bases. Per germline, CDR1 KGHSH and CDR2 LQKENI. The CDR3 is 15 amino acids. The ends lost 6 bases at V and 6 bases at J; junction bases unmatched: 11. CDR3 DNA sequence: TGTGCCAGCTCCCCCGGGACAGCCGCGAGCAATGAGCAGTTCTTC. It specifies CASSPGTAASNEQFF.

The chain combines TRBV9 with TRBJ2-7, with TRBD2 identical over 13 bases. This CDR3 spans 21 amino acids. V trimming: 0 bases; J trimming: 6 bases; junction bases outside the gene matches: 21. Germline V gives CDR1 SGDLS, CDR2 YYNGEE. The CDR3 sequence is CASSVATITGLAGLTQSEQYF. The CDR3 nucleotides are TGTGCCAGCAGCGTAGCAACTATTACGGGACTAGCGGGACTAACGCAGAGCGAGCAGTACTTC.

This clone came up once. V usage is TRBV2 and J usage is TRBJ1-5; TRBD1 is a possible D gene (5 bases). Per the germline V gene, CDR1 is SNHLY and CDR2 is FYNNEI. V was trimmed by 5 bases and J by 6 bases, leaving 8 bases between them. This CDR3 has 12 amino acids. This chain's CDR3 is CASSPDSQPQHF. DNA of the CDR3: TGTGCCAGCAGTCCTGACAGTCAGCCCCAGCATTTT.

The chain is built from TRBV9 and TRBJ2-2, with 7 bases that match TRBD2. V shed 1 base and J 5 bases; nucleotides not matched to a gene: 5. The germline CDR1 and CDR2 sequences are SGDLS and YYNGEE. The CDR3 consists of 15 residues. CDR3 bases: TGTGCCAGCAGCGTAATGACTAGCAGGACCGGGGAGCTGTTTTTT. Translation: CASSVMTSRTGELFF.

The chain carries TRBV30 and TRBJ2-7; 9 bases are a match to TRBD1. Germline CDR1 and CDR2: GTSNPN and SVGIG (reference sequence). V dropped 4 bases and J dropped 2; count of bases not matched to a gene: 12. The CDR3 is 16 residues long. CDR3 sequence: CAWKLPPQGAAYEQYF. The CDR3 DNA reads TGTGCCTGGAAACTCCCTCCACAGGGGGCAGCCTACGAGCAGTACTTC.